These T cell receptor beta chains were read from a single sample in a study of graft-versus-host responses after intestinal transplantation. These receptors' targets are unknown. The table came from immunoSEQ multiplex PCR; TCRdb's copy has only in-frame clones and leaves some out. Counted here are approximately 120,000 clones, 90% to 95% occurring once; the ten biggest clones make up roughly 0.16%. Source: unstimulated CD4+ T cells sorted from spleen or lymph node cells, taken before intestinal transplant. These receptors were collected from a human donor who received an intestinal transplant. The CDR3 runs from the conserved cysteine through the conserved F or W. D genes are given only for firm matches. Clone size is stated in some rows and not others, as once, few, many or a class when expanded.

v_call	clone_size	cdr3_length	d_call	j_call	cdr3_nt	cdr3_aa
TRBV6-6	NA	13	NA	TRBJ1-1	TGTGCCAGCACCGACCGCGCGAACACTGAAGCTTTCTTT	CASTDRANTEAFF
TRBV2	NA	10	NA	TRBJ2-7	TGTGCCAGCAGATCTACGCAGCAGTACTTC	CASRSTQQYF
TRBV5-8	once	14	NA	TRBJ1-3	TGTGCCAGCAGTCACGGAAGGGCTGGAAACACCATATATTTT	CASSHGRAGNTIYF
TRBV2	NA	15	NA	TRBJ2-3	TGTGCCAGCAGCCTGGGCGGGGTAGGCACAGATACGCAGTATTTT	CASSLGGVGTDTQYF
TRBV5-4	NA	14	NA	TRBJ1-1	TGTGCCAGCAGCCAATCGGGTGGGGACACTGAAGCTTTCTTT	CASSQSGGDTEAFF
TRBV19	once	15	TRBD1	TRBJ1-2	TGTGCCAGTATTAATTCCGGGACAGGCTACTATGGCTACACCTTC	CASINSGTGYYGYTF
TRBV6-5	NA	15	NA	TRBJ2-7	TGTGCCAGCAGTTACTCGTCCCGGGGTCCCTACGAGCAGTACTTC	CASSYSSRGPYEQYF
TRBV5-4	NA	17	NA	TRBJ1-4	TGTGCCAGCAGCCCGGGGACACCCTATGATTCTAATGAAAAACTGTTTTTT	CASSPGTPYDSNEKLFF
TRBV18	NA	18	NA	TRBJ2-1	TGTGCCAGCTCACCACCCGATCCACAGATACTAGATCCCAATGAGCAGTTCTTC	CASSPPDPQILDPNEQFF
TRBV30	NA	11	TRBD1	TRBJ2-7	TGTGCCTGGAGTGCAGGGGGCGAGCAGTACTTC	CAWSAGGEQYF
TRBV11-3	once	12	NA	TRBJ2-3	TGTGCCAGCAGCTTCAGCACAGATACGCAGTATTTT	CASSFSTDTQYF
TRBV4-1	NA	13	TRBD2	TRBJ2-4	TGCGCCAGCAGCCCCGGCGGGGGAGGCATTCAGTACTTC	CASSPGGGGIQYF
TRBV6-5	NA	15	NA	TRBJ1-1	TGTGCCAGCAGTTACTCGGCCGGGGGGGGAACTGAAGCTTTCTTT	CASSYSAGGGTEAFF
TRBV11-2	NA	14	NA	TRBJ2-1	TGTGCCAGCAGCTTAATTCGGGACTACAATGAGCAGTTCTTC	CASSLIRDYNEQFF
TRBV18	NA	13	NA	TRBJ2-7	TGTGCCAGCTCACCCGAAAGAGAGAACGAGCAGTACTTC	CASSPERENEQYF
TRBV18	NA	14	NA	TRBJ2-5	TGTGCCAGCTCACCATTGCCTAACCAAGAGACCCAGTACTTC	CASSPLPNQETQYF
TRBV7-2	once	13	NA	TRBJ1-1	TGTGCCAGCAGCTTAGTTAAATCTGGAGGGGCTTTCTTT	CASSLVKSGGAFF
TRBV5-1	once	13	NA	TRBJ1-5	TGCGCCAGCAGCTTGGGGGGAAGCCAGCCCCAGCATTTT	CASSLGGSQPQHF
TRBV19	few	16	NA	TRBJ1-3	TGTGCCAGTAGTAAGGTCGGCGGGAGGTCTGGAAACACCATATATTTT	CASSKVGGRSGNTIYF
TRBV2	NA	17	TRBD2	TRBJ2-3	TGTGCCAGCAGTGGCGGGCTAGCGGGGGGGGGCACAGATACGCAGTATTTT	CASSGGLAGGGTDTQYF
TRBV7-8	NA	13	NA	TRBJ1-2	TGTGCCAGCAGCTTAGAATCTTCCGGGGGCTACACCTTC	CASSLESSGGYTF
TRBV7-9	NA	14	TRBD1	TRBJ1-6	TGTGCCAGCAGCCCAGGGACAGGGCAATCACCCCTCCACTTT	CASSPGTGQSPLHF
TRBV7-9	NA	13	NA	TRBJ1-2	TGTGCCAGCAGCTTGGGGGATTTCTATGGCTACACCTTC	CASSLGDFYGYTF
TRBV4-1	NA	14	TRBD1	TRBJ1-1	TGCGCCAGCAGCCAACGGGACAGGGGAACTGAAGCTTTCTTT	CASSQRDRGTEAFF
TRBV7-9	NA	14	NA	TRBJ2-5	TGTGCCAGCAGACGGGGGCAGTATCAAGAGACCCAGTACTTC	CASRRGQYQETQYF
TRBV30	NA	13	NA	TRBJ2-6	TGTGCCTGGAGGCGGTCTGGGGCCAACGTCCTGACTTTC	CAWRRSGANVLTF
TRBV11-2	NA	13	TRBD1	TRBJ2-5	TGTGCCAGCAGCCGGACAGGGATTGTGACCCAGTACTTC	CASSRTGIVTQYF
TRBV7-7	once	18	NA	TRBJ2-6	TGTGCCAGCAGGCCAAGGGTAAGTGCCCAAAGTCGGGCCAACGTCCTGACTTTC	CASRPRVSAQSRANVLTF
TRBV9	NA	15	NA	TRBJ2-7	TGTGCCAGCAGCCCGAGTGGACAGATAAGCTACGAGCAGTACTTC	CASSPSGQISYEQYF
TRBV7-9	NA	12	TRBD2	TRBJ2-7	TGTGTCGGTCGGGGGGAGAGCTACGAGCAGTACTTC	CVGRGESYEQYF
TRBV5-6	NA	16	TRBD1	TRBJ2-7	TGTGCCAGCAGCTTTCGGGATGGGACAGCGAGATACGAGCAGTACTTC	CASSFRDGTARYEQYF
TRBV6-6	once	16	TRBD1	TRBJ1-5	TGTGCCAGCAGTTACTTCAGGGGGAAGGGCAATCAGCCCCAGCATTTT	CASSYFRGKGNQPQHF
TRBV2	NA	13	NA	TRBJ2-5	TGTGCCAGCAGTTACGGGGGACAAGAGACCCAGTACTTC	CASSYGGQETQYF
TRBV6-1	NA	14	TRBD2	TRBJ2-3	TGTGCCAGCAGCGAAGGACCTAGCGGGGGGGCGCAGTATTTT	CASSEGPSGGAQYF
TRBV18	few	12	NA	TRBJ2-7	TGTGCCAGCTCGCCGGAGAGATACGAGCAGTACTTC	CASSPERYEQYF
TRBV2	NA	12	TRBD1	TRBJ2-5	TGTGCCAGCATTCAGGGGGCATGGACCCAGTACTTC	CASIQGAWTQYF
TRBV30	NA	14	TRBD1	TRBJ1-6	TGTGCCTGGAGTGGTACAGGGGCTCATTCACCCCTCCACTTT	CAWSGTGAHSPLHF
TRBV10-2	NA	14	NA	TRBJ2-7	TGCGCCAGCAGTGAGAAAGGGTATAGGCTCGAGCAGTACTTC	CASSEKGYRLEQYF
TRBV11-3	NA	14	NA	TRBJ1-1	TGTGCCAGCAGCTTGAGGGTGAAGAACACTGAAGCTTTCTTT	CASSLRVKNTEAFF
TRBV4-1	NA	15	NA	TRBJ2-3	TGCGCCAGCAGCCAAGTATGGGGGTCCACAGATACGCAGTATTTT	CASSQVWGSTDTQYF
TRBV18	NA	17	NA	TRBJ2-3	TGTGCCAGCTCACCTTCAGCTGCGCAAGACAGCACAGATACGCAGTATTTT	CASSPSAAQDSTDTQYF
TRBV20-1	NA	11	NA	TRBJ1-2	TGCAGTGCTAGAGATTTCTGGGGCTACACCTTC	CSARDFWGYTF
TRBV5-1	NA	16	TRBD1	TRBJ1-6	TGCGCCAGCAGCGAACAACGGACAGGTCGGAGGGGACCCCTCCACTTT	CASSEQRTGRRGPLHF
TRBV21-1	once	16	NA	TRBJ2-1	TGTGCCAGCAGCAAAGACGGCAGGGGGGAAGACAATGAGCAGTTCTTC	CASSKDGRGEDNEQFF
TRBV10-3	NA	15	NA	TRBJ1-6	TGTGCCATCGCGGGGAAGCGGGACAAGAATTCACCCCTCCACTTT	CAIAGKRDKNSPLHF
TRBV9	NA	12	NA	TRBJ2-3	TGTGCCAGCAGCGTCAACGAGGGGTTTAGGTATTTT	CASSVNEGFRYF
TRBV19	NA	14	NA	TRBJ2-3	TGTGCCAGTAGTATAGAGCCCCAGACCGATACGCAGTATTTT	CASSIEPQTDTQYF
TRBV27	NA	15	TRBD2	TRBJ2-7	TGTGCCAGCAGTTCGACTAGCGGGGGGACGTACGAGCAGTACTTC	CASSSTSGGTYEQYF
TRBV18	NA	16	TRBD2	TRBJ2-7	TGTGCCAGCTCACCAAGGGCGGGGGGGCGATCTTCCGAGCAGTACTTC	CASSPRAGGRSSEQYF
TRBV6-5	NA	13	NA	TRBJ1-1	TGTGCCAGCAGTCGGCCCGGCAGAGGGATTGGTTTCTTT	CASSRPGRGIGFF
TRBV2	NA	15	NA	TRBJ1-3	TGTGCCAGCAGTGACCGTGGAACTATGGGAAACACCATATATTTT	CASSDRGTMGNTIYF
TRBV6-4	NA	16	NA	TRBJ2-2	TGTGCCAGCAGCTACACCCCGGGACACATCACCGGGGAGCTGTTTTTT	CASSYTPGHITGELFF
TRBV6-5	NA	15	NA	TRBJ1-1	TGTGCCAGCAGTTACGCGGCGCTCATGAACACTGAAGCTTTCTTT	CASSYAALMNTEAFF
TRBV6-1	NA	14	NA	TRBJ1-1	TGTGCCAGCAGTGACCGGGGTTGGAACACTGAAGCTTTCTTT	CASSDRGWNTEAFF